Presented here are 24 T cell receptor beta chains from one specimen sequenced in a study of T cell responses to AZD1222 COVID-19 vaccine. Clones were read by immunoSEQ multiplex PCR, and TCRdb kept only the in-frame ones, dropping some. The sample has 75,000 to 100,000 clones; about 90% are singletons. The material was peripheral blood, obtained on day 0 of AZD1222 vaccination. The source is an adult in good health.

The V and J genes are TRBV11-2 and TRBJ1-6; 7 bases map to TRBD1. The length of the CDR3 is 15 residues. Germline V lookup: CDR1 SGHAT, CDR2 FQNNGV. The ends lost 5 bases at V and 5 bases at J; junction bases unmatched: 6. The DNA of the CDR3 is TGTGCCAGCAGCGGCAGGGGGATTAATAATTCACCCCTCCACTTT. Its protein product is CASSGRGINNSPLHF.

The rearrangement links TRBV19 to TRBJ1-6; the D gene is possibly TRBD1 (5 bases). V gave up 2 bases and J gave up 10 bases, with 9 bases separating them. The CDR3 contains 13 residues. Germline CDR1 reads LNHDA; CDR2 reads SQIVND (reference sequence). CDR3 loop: CASSIMGDSPLHF. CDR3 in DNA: TGTGCCAGTAGTATAATGGGGGACTCACCCCTCCACTTT.

The chain's CDR3 is CSASWGSAYGYTF. CDR3 nucleotide sequence: TGCAGTGCTAGTTGGGGGTCGGCCTATGGCTACACCTTC. V gene TRBV20-1 combines with J gene TRBJ1-2; tentative D call: TRBD1 (5 bases). The CDR3 is made up of 13 amino acids. V was pared by 3 bases and J by 4 bases, with 12 bases between. The germline V gene has CDR1 DFQATT and CDR2 SNEGSKA (reference sequence).

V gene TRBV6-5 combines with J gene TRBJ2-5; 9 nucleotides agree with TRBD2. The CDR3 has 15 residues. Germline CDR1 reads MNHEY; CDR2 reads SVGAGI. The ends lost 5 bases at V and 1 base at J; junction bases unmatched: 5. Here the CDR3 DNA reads TGTGCCAGCAGTCCCGGGACTAGCAGCCAAGAGACCCAGTACTTC. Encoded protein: CASSPGTSSQETQYF.

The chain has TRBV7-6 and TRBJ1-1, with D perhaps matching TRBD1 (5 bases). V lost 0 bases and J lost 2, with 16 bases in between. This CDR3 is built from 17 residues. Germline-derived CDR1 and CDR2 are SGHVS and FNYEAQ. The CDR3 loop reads CASSLAGSGTVNTEAFF. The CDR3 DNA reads TGTGCCAGCAGCTTAGCTGGTTCCGGGACGGTTAACACTGAAGCTTTCTTT.

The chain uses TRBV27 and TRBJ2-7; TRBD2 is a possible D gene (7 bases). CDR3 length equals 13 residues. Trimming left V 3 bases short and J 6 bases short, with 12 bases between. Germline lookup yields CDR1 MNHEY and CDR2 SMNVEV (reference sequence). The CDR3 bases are TGTGCCAGCAGTTTTGGGGGGGGGCCCGAGCAGTACTTC. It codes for CASSFGGGPEQYF.

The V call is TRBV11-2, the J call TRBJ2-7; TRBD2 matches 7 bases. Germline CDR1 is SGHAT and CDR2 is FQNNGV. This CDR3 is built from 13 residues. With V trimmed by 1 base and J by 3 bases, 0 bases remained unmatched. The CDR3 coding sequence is TGTGCCAGCAGCTTAGTAGCGGGCTACGAGCAGTACTTC. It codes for CASSLVAGYEQYF.

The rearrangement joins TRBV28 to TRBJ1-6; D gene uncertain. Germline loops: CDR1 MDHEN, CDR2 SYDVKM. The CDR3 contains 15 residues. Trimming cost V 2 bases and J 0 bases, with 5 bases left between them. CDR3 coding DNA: TGTGCCAGCAGTTTAAGCCGCTCCTATAATTCACCCCTCCACTTT. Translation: CASSLSRSYNSPLHF.

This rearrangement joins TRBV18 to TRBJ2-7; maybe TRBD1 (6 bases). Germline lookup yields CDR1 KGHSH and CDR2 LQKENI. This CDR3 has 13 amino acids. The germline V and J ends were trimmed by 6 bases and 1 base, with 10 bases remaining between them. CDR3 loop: CASSRQGSYEQYF. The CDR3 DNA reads TGTGCCAGCTCCCGCCAGGGGTCCTACGAGCAGTACTTC.

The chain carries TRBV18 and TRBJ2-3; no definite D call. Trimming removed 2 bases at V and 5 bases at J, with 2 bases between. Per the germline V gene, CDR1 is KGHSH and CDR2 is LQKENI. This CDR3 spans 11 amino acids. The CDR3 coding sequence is TGTGCCAGCTCACCAGTAGATACGCAGTATTTT. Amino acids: CASSPVDTQYF. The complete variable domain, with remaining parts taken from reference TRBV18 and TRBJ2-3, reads NAGVMQNPRHLVRRRGQEARLRCSPMKGHSHVYWYRQLPEEGLKFMVYLQKENIIDESGMPKERFSAEFPKEGPSILRIQQVVRGDSAAYFCASSPVDTQYFGPGTRLTVL.

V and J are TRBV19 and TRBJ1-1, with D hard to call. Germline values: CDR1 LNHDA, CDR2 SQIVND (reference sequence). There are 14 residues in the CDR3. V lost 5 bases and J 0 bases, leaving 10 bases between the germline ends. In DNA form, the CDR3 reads TGTGCCAGTAGTCTGGCGGGCGTGAACACTGAAGCTTTCTTT. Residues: CASSLAGVNTEAFF.

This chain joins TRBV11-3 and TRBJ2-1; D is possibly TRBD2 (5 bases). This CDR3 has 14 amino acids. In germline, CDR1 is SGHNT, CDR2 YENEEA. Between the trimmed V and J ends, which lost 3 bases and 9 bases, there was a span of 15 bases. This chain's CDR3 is CASSLGSASSEQFF. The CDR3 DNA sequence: TGTGCCAGCAGCTTGGGTAGCGCTAGCAGTGAGCAGTTCTTC. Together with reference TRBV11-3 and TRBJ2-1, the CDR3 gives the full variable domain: EAGVVQSPRYKIIEKKQPVAFWCNPISGHNTLYWYLQNLGQGPELLIRYENEEAVDDSQLPKDRFSAERLKGVDSTLKIQPAELGDSAVYLCASSLGSASSEQFFGPGTRLTVL.

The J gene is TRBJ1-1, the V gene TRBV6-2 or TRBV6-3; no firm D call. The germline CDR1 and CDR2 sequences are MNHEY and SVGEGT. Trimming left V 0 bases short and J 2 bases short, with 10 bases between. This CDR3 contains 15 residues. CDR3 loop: CASSYSLGFNTEAFF. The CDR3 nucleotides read TGTGCCAGCAGTTACTCGCTGGGATTTAACACTGAAGCTTTCTTT.

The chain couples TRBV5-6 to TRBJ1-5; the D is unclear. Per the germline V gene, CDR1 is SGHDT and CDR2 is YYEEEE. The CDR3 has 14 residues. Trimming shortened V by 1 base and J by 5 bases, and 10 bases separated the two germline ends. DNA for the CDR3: TGTGCCAGCAGCTTGCATAAGGCCTATCAGCCCCAGCATTTT. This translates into CASSLHKAYQPQHF.

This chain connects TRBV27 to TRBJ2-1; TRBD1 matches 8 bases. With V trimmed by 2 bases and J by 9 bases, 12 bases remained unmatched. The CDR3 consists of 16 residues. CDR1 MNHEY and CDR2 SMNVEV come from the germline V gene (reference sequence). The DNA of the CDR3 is TGTGCCAGCAGTTTACCCGGGACAGGAGGTACGAGTGAGCAGTTCTTC. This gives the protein CASSLPGTGGTSEQFF.

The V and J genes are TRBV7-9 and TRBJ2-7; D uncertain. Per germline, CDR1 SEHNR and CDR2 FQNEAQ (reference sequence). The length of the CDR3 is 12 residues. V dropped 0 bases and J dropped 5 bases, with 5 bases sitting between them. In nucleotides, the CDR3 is TGTGCCAGCAGCTTAGCCTGGGACGAGCAGTACTTC. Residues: CASSLAWDEQYF.

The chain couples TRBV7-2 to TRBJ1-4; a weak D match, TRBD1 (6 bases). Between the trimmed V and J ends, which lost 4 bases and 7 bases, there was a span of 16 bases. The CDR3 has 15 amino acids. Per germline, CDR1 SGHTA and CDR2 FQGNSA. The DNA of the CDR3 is TGTGCCAGCAGCTGGGGGGCTGGCAGGGGTGAAAAACTGTTTTTT. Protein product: CASSWGAGRGEKLFF.

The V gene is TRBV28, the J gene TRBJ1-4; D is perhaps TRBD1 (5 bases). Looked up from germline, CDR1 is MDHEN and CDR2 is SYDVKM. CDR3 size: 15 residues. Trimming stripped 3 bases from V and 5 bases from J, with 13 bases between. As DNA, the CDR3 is TGTGCCAGCAGTTTTCCCCAGGGATCGAATGAAAAACTGTTTTTT. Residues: CASSFPQGSNEKLFF.

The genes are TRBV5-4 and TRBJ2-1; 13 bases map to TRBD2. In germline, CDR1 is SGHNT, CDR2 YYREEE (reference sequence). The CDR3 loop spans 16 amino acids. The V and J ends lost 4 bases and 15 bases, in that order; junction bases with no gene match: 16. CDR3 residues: CASSLTMTGTSGTWFF. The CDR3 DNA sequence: TGTGCCAGCAGCCTAACGATGACCGGGACTAGCGGGACTTGGTTCTTC.

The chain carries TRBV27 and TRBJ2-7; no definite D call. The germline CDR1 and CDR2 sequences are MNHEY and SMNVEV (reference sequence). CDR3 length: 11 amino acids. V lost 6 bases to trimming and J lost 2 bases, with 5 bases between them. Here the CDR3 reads CASRSTYEQYF. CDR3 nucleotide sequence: TGTGCCAGCAGGTCGACCTACGAGCAGTACTTC.

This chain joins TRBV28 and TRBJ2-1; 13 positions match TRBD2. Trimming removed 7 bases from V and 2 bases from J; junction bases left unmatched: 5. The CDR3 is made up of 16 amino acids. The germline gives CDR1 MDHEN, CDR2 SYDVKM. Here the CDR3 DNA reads TGTGCCAGCAAACTGGGACTAGCGGGACCCTACAATGAGCAGTTCTTC. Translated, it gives CASKLGLAGPYNEQFF.

CDR3 in amino acids: CASLRSSHGSDIQYF. The CDR3 DNA follows: TGTGCCAGCCTTAGGTCCTCCCACGGCTCGGACATTCAGTACTTC. This chain connects TRBV2 to TRBJ2-4; D uncertain. The germline gives CDR1 SNHLY, CDR2 FYNNEI. The CDR3 sequence is 15 residues long. The V end was cut by 8 bases, the J end by 8 bases, with 22 bases between.

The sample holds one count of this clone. Here the CDR3 DNA reads TGTGCCAGCAGTTTAGGGAATTCACCCCTCCACTTT. Translating gives CASSLGNSPLHF. The chain couples TRBV28 to TRBJ1-6; D is ambiguous. CDR3 length: 12 amino acids. The germline V gene encodes CDR1 MDHEN and CDR2 SYDVKM. Trimming took 2 bases from V and 7 from J, leaving 3 bases between them.

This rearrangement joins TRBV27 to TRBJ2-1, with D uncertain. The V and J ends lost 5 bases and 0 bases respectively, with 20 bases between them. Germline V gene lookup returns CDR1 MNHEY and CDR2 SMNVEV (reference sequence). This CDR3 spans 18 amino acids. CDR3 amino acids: CASSPLGSDGVSYNEQFF. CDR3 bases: TGTGCCAGCAGTCCCCTTGGGTCGGATGGAGTCTCCTACAATGAGCAGTTCTTC.